The rows below give T cell receptor beta chains drawn from one sample of a study of yellow fever vaccine responses in identical twins. TCRdb recomputed calls from the RT-PCR reads with MiXCR, one row per CDR3 protein. The table includes about 6,000 distinct CDR3 sequences, approximately 70% detected once. Specimen: T cells from blood (PBMCs), unsorted or a sorted subset (not recorded which), collected before or after yellow fever vaccination (not recorded which). The receptors were sampled from a woman between 18 and 29 years old who received the yellow fever vaccine. Each CDR3 is given without its conserved first and last residue. Each record gives: V gene, clone size, CDR3 protein. The size entry is marked missing in some rows and otherwise reads once, few, many or a size class.

V gene: TRBV2; clone size: -; CDR3 protein: ASSRPRQGSAYEQY
V gene: TRBV7-6; clone size: few; CDR3 protein: ASSSVGGQGSYEQY
V gene: TRBV5-1; clone size: -; CDR3 protein: ASNTGADYEQY
V gene: TRBV11-3; clone size: -; CDR3 protein: ASSEVLNYGYT
V gene: TRBV10-1; clone size: -; CDR3 protein: ASSDGQGAPGNTIY
V gene: TRBV29-1; clone size: -; CDR3 protein: SVDPYSGNTIY
V gene: TRBV7-2; clone size: -; CDR3 protein: ASSLAPRGLETQY
V gene: TRBV2; clone size: -; CDR3 protein: ASSTGQNYGYT
V gene: TRBV23-1; clone size: -; CDR3 protein: ASSQAGKSYEQY
V gene: TRBV2; clone size: -; CDR3 protein: ASRPTISNQPQH
V gene: TRBV29-1; clone size: -; CDR3 protein: SVEKRSETQY
V gene: TRBV29-1; clone size: few; CDR3 protein: SVRSGQDWVYEQY
V gene: TRBV27; clone size: few; CDR3 protein: ASSAYNEQF
V gene: TRBV6-5; clone size: -; CDR3 protein: ASSYPEGQGSYEQY
V gene: TRBV28; clone size: -; CDR3 protein: ASSNYGSLGGRTDTQY
V gene: TRBV7-9; clone size: -; CDR3 protein: ASSPGIVETQY
V gene: TRBV20-1; clone size: few; CDR3 protein: SARVPLSYEQY
V gene: TRBV20-1; clone size: few; CDR3 protein: SAAQGGPGNTIY
V gene: TRBV7-3; clone size: -; CDR3 protein: ASSSDRGFDEQF
V gene: TRBV6-1; clone size: -; CDR3 protein: ASSSLAGGRTDTQY
V gene: TRBV29-1; clone size: -; CDR3 protein: SVVGQGGEKLF
V gene: TRBV28; clone size: -; CDR3 protein: ASAKWNSEQY
V gene: TRBV4-2; clone size: few; CDR3 protein: ASSRELTASYEQY
V gene: TRBV2; clone size: few; CDR3 protein: ASSELSTNNEQF
V gene: TRBV7-9; clone size: -; CDR3 protein: ASRHTSGGDDTQY
V gene: TRBV4-1; clone size: few; CDR3 protein: ASSQDLGRSYEQY
V gene: TRBV11-3; clone size: -; CDR3 protein: ASSLEIAGGTDTQY
V gene: TRBV5-1; clone size: -; CDR3 protein: ASSLWTSGSTDTQY
V gene: TRBV4-3; clone size: -; CDR3 protein: ASSQEIQVYYEQY
V gene: TRBV29-1; clone size: -; CDR3 protein: SVPRGREQY
V gene: TRBV3-1; clone size: -; CDR3 protein: ASSQGVIPIRQPQH